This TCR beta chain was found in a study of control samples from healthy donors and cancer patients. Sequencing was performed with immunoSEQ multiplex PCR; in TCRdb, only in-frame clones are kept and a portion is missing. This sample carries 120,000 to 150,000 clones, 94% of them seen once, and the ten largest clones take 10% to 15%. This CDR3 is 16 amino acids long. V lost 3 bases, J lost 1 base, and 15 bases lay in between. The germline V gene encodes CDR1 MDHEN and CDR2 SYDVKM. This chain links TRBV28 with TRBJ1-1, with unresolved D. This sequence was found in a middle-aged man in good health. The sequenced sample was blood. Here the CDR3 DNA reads TGTGCCAGCAGTTTGGTTTCTTGGGCCCAGAACACTGAAGCTTTCTTT. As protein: CASSLVSWAQNTEAFF.